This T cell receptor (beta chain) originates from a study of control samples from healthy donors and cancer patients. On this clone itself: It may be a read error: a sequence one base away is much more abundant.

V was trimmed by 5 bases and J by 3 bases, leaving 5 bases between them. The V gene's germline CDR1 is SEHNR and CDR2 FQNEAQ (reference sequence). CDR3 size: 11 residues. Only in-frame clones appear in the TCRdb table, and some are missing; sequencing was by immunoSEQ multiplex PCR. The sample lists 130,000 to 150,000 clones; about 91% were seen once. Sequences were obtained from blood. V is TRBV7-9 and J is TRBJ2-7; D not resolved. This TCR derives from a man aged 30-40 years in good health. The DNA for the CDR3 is TGTGCCAGCAGCCCCGGCTACGAGCAGTACTTC. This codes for CASSPGYEQYF.